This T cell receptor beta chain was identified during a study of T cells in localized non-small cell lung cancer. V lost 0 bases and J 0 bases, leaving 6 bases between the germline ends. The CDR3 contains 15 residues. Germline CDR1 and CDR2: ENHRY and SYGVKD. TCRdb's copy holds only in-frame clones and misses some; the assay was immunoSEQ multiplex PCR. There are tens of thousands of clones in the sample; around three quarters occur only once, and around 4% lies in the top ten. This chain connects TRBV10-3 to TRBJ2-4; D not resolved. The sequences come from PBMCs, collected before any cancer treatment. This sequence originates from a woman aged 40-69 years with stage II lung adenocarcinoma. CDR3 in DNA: TGTGCCATCAGTGAGTCGACAACAGCCAAAAACATTCAGTACTTC. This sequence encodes CAISESTTAKNIQYF.